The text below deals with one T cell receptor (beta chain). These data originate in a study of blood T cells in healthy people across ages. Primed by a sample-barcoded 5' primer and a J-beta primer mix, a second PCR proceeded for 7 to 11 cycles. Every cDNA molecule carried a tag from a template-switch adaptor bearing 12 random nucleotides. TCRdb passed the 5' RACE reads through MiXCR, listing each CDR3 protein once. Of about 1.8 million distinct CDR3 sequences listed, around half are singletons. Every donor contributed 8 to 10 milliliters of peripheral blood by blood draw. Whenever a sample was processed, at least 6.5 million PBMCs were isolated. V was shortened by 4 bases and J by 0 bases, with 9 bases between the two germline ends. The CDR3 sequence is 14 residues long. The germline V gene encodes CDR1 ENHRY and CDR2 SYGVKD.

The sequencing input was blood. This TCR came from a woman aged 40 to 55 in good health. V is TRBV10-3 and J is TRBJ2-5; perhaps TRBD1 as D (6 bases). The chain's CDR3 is CAISGTDNQETQYF. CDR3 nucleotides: TGTGCCATCAGTGGGACAGACAACCAAGAGACCCAGTACTTC.